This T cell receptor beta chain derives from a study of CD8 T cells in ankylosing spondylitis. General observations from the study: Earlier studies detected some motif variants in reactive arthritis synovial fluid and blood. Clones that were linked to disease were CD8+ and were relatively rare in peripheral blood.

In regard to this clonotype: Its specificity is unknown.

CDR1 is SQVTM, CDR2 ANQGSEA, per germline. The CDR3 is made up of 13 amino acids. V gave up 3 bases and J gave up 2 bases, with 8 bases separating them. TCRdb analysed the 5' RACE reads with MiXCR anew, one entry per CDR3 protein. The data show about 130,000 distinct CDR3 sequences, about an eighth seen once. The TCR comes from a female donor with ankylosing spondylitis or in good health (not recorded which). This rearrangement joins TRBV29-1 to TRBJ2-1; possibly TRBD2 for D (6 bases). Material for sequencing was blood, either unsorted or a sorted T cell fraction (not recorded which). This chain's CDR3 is CSVDGSAYNEQFF. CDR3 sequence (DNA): TGCAGCGTTGACGGGAGTGCCTACAATGAGCAGTTCTTC.